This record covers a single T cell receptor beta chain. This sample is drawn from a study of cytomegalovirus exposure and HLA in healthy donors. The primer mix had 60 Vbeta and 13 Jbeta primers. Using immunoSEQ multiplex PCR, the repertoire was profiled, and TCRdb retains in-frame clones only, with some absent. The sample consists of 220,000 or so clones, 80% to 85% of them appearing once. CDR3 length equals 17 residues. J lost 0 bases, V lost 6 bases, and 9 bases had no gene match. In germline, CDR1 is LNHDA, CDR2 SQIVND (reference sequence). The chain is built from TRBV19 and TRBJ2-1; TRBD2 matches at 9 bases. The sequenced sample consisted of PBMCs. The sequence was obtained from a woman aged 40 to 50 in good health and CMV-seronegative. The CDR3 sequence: CASSPDSGSYSYNEQFF. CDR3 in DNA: TGTGCCAGTAGCCCCGATAGCGGGAGTTACTCCTACAATGAGCAGTTCTTC.